This TCR beta chain was found in a study of identical twins. This CDR3 is 12 amino acids long. Per germline, CDR1 LGHDT and CDR2 YNNKEL (reference sequence). Trimming pared 4 bases from V and 5 bases from J, leaving 7 bases between. This clonotype appeared many times. TCRdb independently ran MiXCR on the 5' RACE reads; one entry per CDR3 protein. This sample carries hundreds of thousands of distinct CDR3 sequences, roughly 6% of them seen once, and the ten largest clones take around 2%. The sequenced material came from naive T cells sorted from blood. The receptor was isolated from a man aged 18-30 years in good health. The chain has TRBV3-1 and TRBJ2-3, with D hard to call. The CDR3 sequence: CASSRYGDTQYF. CDR3 in DNA: TGTGCCAGCAGCCGTTACGGAGATACGCAGTATTTT.